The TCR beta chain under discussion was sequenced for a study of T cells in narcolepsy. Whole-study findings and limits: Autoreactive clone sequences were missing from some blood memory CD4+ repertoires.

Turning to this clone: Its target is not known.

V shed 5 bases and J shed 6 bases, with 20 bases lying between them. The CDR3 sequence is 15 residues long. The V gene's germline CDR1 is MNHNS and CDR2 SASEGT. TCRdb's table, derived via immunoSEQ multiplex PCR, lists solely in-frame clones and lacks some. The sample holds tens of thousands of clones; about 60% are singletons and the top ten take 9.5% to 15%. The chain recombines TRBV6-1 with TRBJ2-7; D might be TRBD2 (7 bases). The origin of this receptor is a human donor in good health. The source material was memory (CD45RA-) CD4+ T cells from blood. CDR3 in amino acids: CASSPPDTGGREQYF. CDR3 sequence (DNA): TGTGCCAGCAGTCCTCCCGACACCGGGGGGCGCGAGCAGTACTTC.